Sequencing of this TCR beta chain was carried out in a study of cytomegalovirus exposure and HLA in healthy donors. The PCR was carried out with 60 Vbeta primers and 13 Jbeta primers. Libraries were prepared by immunoSEQ multiplex PCR; TCRdb keeps only in-frame clonotypes and omits some of them. The repertoire has 100,000 to 150,000 clones, around 77% of them found once; the top ten carry 0.75% to 0.95%. For this clone: Its antigen is not known.

The CDR3 length is 15 residues. CDR1 is LNHDA, CDR2 SQIVND, per germline (reference sequence). Trimming left V 5 bases short and J 5 bases short, with 19 bases between. Whole-study results and caveats: The CMV antigen specificity of a few CMV-associated chains was confirmed through in vitro analysis. Later analysis indicated greater clonal expansion among HLA-associated TCR beta chains than among equally common other chains. Earlier results showed most TCR beta V segments being productive about 87% or about 30% of the time. The likely origin of a cluster of highly shared sequence variants was a sequencing artifact.

Sequencing used PBMCs. The origin of this receptor is a woman aged 55-70 years in good health and CMV-seronegative. The genes are TRBV19 and TRBJ2-7; tentatively, D is TRBD1 (6 bases). CDR3 in DNA: TGTGCCAGTAGTGCCAACAGGGTAATGAGGGACGAGCAGTACTTC. Its translation is CASSANRVMRDEQYF.